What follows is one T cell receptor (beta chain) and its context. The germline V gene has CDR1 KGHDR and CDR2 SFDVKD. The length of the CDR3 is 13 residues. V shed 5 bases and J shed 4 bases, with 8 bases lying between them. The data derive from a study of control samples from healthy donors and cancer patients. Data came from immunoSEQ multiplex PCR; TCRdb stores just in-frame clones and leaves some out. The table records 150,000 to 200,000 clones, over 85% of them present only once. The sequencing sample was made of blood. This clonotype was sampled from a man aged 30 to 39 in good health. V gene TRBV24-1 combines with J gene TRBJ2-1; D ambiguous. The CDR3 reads CATSGSSYNEQFF. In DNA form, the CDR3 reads TGTGCCACCAGTGGGTCCTCTTACAATGAGCAGTTCTTC.